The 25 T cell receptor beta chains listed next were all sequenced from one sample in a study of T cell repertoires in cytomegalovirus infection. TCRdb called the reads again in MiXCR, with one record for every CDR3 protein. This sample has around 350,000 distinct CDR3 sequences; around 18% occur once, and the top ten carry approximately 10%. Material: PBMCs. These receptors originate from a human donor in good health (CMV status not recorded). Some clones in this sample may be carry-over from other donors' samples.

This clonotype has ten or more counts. The CDR3 region is CSVGQMNTEAFF. For the CDR3, the DNA is TGCAGCGTTGGTCAGATGAACACTGAAGCTTTCTTT. V usage is TRBV29-1 and J usage is TRBJ1-1; D is ambiguous. CDR1 SQVTM and CDR2 ANQGSEA come from the germline V gene. CDR3 length equals 12 residues. V was shortened by 4 bases and J by 0 bases, with 6 bases between the two germline ends.

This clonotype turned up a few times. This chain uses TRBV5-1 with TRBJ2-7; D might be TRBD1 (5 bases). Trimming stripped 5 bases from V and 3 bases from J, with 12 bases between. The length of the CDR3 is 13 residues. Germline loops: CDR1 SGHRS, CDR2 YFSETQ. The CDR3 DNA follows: TGCGCCAGCAGTCAAGGGGAATTCTACGAGCAGTACTTC. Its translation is CASSQGEFYEQYF. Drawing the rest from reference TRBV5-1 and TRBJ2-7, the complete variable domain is KAGVTQTPRYLIKTRGQQVTLSCSPISGHRSVSWYQQTPGQGLQFLFEYFSETQRNKGNFPGRFSGRQFSNSRSEMNVSTLELGDSALYLCASSQGEFYEQYFGPGTRLTVT.

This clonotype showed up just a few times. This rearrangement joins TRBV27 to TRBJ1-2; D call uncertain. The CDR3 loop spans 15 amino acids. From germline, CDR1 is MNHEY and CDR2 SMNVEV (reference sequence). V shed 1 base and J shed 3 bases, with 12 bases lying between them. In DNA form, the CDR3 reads TGTGCCAGCAGTTTATATGGCAGTGCGGACTATGGCTACACCTTC. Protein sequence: CASSLYGSADYGYTF.

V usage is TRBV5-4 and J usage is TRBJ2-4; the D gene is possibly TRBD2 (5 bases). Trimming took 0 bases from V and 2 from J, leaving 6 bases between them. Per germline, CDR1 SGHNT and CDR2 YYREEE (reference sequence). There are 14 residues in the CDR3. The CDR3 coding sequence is TGTGCCAGCAGCTTGGCTAGCTCCAAAAACATTCAGTACTTC. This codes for CASSLASSKNIQYF.

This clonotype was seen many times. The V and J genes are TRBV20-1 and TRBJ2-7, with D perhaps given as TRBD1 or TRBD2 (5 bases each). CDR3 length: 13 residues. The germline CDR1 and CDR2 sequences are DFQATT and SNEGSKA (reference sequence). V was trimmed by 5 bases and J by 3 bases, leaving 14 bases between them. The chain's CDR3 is CSAPGTDLYEQYF. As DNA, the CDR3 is TGCAGTGCTCCCGGGACCGACCTCTACGAGCAGTACTTC.

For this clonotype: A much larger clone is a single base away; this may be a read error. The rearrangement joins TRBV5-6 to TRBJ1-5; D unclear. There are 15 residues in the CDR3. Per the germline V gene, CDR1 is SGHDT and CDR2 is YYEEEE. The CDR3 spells CTSSRYRVSNQPQHF. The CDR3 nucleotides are TGTACCAGCAGTAGATATAGGGTTAGCAATCAGCCCCAGCATTTT.

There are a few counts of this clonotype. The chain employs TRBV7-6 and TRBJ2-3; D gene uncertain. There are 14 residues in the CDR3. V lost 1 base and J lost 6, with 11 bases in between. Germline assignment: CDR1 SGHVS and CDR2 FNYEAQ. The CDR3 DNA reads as TGTGCCAGCAGCTTAGAAACTTCTCGGGATACGCAGTATTTT. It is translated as CASSLETSRDTQYF.

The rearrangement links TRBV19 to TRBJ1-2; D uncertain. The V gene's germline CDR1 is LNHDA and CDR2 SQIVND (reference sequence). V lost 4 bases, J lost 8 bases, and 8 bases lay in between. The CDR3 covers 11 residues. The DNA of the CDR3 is TGTGCCAGTAGTACAGCTTCGGGCTACACCTTC. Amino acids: CASSTASGYTF. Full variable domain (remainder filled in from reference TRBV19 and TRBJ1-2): DGGITQSPKYLFRKEGQNVTLSCEQNLNHDAMYWYRQDPGQGLRLIYYSQIVNDFQKGDIAEGYSVSREKKESFPLTVTSAQKNPTAFYLCASSTASGYTFGSGTRLTVV.

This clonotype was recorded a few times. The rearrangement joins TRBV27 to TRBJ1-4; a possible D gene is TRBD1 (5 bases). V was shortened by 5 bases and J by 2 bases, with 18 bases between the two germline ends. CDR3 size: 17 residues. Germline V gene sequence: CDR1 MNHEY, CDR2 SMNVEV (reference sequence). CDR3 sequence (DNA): TGTGCCAGCAGTACTCTTAGGGGCGCGCATACTAATGAAAAACTGTTTTTT. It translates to CASSTLRGAHTNEKLFF.

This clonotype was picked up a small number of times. The CDR3 DNA follows: TGTGCCAGCAGCTCTAAAGGACAGTCAACCACAGATACGCAGTATTTT. Its protein is CASSSKGQSTTDTQYF. The chain joins TRBV5-8 to TRBJ2-3, with D possibly TRBD1 on 6 matching bases. The V end lost 3 bases, the J end lost 2 bases, and 16 bases lay between the germline ends. CDR3 length: 16 amino acids. Germline V gene sequence: CDR1 SGHTS, CDR2 YDEGEE.

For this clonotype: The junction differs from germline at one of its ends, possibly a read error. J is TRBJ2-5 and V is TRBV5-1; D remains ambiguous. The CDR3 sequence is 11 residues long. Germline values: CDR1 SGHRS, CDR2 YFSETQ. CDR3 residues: CDSSLTETQYF. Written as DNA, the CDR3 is TGCGACAGCAGCTTAACAGAGACCCAGTACTTC.

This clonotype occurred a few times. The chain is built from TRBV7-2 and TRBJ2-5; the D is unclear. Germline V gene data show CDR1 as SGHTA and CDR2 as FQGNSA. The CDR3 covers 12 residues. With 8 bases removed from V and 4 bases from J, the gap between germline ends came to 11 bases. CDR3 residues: CASHRPSETQYF. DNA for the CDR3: TGTGCCAGCCACCGCCCCTCAGAGACCCAGTACTTC.

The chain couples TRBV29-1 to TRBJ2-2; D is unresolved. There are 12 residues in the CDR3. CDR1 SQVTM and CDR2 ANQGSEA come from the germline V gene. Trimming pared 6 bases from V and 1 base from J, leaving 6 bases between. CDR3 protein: CSVRLNTGELFF. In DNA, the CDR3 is TGCAGCGTCAGATTGAACACCGGGGAGCTGTTTTTT.

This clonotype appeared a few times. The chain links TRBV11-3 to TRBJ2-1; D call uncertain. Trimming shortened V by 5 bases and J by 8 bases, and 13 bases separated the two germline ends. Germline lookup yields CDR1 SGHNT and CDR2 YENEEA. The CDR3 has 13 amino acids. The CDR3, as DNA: TGTGCCAGCAGCCTAGTCTCTCGAGATGAGCAGTTCTTC. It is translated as CASSLVSRDEQFF.

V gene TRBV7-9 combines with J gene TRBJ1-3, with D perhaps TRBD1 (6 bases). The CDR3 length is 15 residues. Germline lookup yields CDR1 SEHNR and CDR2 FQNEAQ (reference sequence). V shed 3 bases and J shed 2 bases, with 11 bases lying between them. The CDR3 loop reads CASSFARTAGNTIYF. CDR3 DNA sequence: TGTGCCAGCAGCTTCGCCCGGACAGCTGGAAACACCATATATTTT.

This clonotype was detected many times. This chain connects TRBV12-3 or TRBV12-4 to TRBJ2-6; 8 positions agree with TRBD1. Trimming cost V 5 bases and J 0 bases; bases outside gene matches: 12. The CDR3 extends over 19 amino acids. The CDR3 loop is CASSPTLGTGHSGANVLTF. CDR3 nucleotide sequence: TGTGCCAGCAGTCCAACACTCGGGACAGGCCACTCTGGGGCCAACGTCCTGACTTTC.

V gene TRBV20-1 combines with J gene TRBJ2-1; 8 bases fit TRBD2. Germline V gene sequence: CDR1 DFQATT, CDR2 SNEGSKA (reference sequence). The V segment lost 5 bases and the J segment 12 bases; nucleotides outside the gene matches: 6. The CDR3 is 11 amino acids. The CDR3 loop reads CSAPSGSVQFF. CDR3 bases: TGCAGTGCTCCGAGCGGGAGTGTGCAGTTCTTC.

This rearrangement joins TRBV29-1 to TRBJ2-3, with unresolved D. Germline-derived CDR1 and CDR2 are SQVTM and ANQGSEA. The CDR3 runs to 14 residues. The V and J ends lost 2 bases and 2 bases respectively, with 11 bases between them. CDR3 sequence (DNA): TGCAGCGTTGAAACTGGGCAGATCACAGATACGCAGTATTTT. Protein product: CSVETGQITDTQYF.

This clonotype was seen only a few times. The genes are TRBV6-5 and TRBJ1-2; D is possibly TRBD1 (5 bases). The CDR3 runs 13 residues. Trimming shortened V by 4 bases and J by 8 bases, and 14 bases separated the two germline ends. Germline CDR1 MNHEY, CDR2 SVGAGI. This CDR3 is CASSSGVTGGYTF. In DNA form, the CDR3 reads TGTGCCAGCAGTTCGGGGGTAACTGGAGGCTACACCTTC.

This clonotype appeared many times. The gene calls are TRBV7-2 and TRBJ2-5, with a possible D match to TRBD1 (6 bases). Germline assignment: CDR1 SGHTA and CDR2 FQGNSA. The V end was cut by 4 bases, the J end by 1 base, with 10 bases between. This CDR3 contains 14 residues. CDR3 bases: TGTGCCAGCAGCTCCCGGGACACCCAAGAGACCCAGTACTTC. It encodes CASSSRDTQETQYF.

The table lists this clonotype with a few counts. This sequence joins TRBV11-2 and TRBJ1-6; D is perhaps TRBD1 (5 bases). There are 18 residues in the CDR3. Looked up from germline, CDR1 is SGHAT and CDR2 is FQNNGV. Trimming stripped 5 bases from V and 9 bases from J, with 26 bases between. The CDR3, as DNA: TGTGCCAGCAGCCCTCGCCGGGGTGGGGGGAATCGGAGTTCACCCCTCCACTTT. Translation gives CASSPRRGGGNRSSPLHF.

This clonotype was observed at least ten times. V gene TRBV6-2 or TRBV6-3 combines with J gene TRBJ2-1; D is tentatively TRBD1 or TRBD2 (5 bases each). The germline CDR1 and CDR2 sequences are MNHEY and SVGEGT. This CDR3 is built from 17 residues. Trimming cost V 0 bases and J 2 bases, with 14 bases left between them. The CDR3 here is CASSYSTRWGPYNEQFF. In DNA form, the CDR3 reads TGTGCCAGCAGTTACTCGACCAGGTGGGGACCCTACAATGAGCAGTTCTTC.

This chain's CDR3 is CSAPGRAYEQYF. CDR3 in DNA: TGCAGTGCCCCGGGACGAGCCTACGAGCAGTACTTC. The rearrangement uses TRBV20-1 and TRBJ2-7; the D call may be TRBD1 or TRBD2 (5 bases each). Trimming took 6 bases from V and 2 from J, leaving 11 bases between them. This CDR3 has 12 amino acids. Germline CDR1 reads DFQATT; CDR2 reads SNEGSKA (reference sequence).

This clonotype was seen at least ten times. The CDR3 protein is CASSFGGSTYEQYF. The CDR3 nucleotides are TGCGCCAGCAGCTTCGGGGGTTCCACCTACGAGCAGTACTTC. The chain is built from TRBV5-1 and TRBJ2-7; a weak D match, TRBD2 (6 bases). The germline V and J ends were trimmed by 2 bases and 2 bases, with 11 bases remaining between them. Germline loops: CDR1 SGHRS, CDR2 YFSETQ. The CDR3 runs to 14 residues.

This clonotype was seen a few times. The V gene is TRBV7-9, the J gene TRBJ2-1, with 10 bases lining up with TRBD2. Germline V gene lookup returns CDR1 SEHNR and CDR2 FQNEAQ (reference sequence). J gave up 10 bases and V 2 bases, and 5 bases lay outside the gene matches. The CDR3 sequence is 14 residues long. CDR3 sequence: CASSLLAGASEQFF. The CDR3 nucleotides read TGTGCCAGCAGCTTACTAGCGGGGGCGTCGGAGCAGTTCTTC. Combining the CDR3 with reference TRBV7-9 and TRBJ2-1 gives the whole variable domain DTGVSQNPRHKITKRGQNVTFRCDPISEHNRLYWYRQTLGQGPEFLTYFQNEAQLEKSRLLSDRFSAERPKGSFSTLEIQRTEQGDSAMYLCASSLLAGASEQFFGPGTRLTVL.